This is a list of T cell receptor beta chains from one sample in a study of blood T cell repertoires in COVID-19. Assay: immunoSEQ multiplex PCR; the TCRdb copy retains only in-frame clones and omits some. The sample includes about 250,000 clones, around 90% of them seen just once. The sequenced material came from peripheral blood. These receptors came from a man between 18 and 35 years old with active or convalescent COVID-19. The CDR3 runs from the conserved cysteine through the conserved F or W. D genes are given only for firm matches. Where a row states a size, it is once, few, many or the class of an expanded clone; other rows omit it.

CDR3 protein: CASSPLGQGNYGYTF
CDR3 DNA: TGTGCCAGCAGCCCTCTCGGACAGGGAAACTATGGCTACACCTTC
D gene: TRBD1
clone size: once
CDR3 length: 15
J gene: TRBJ1-2
V gene: TRBV3-1/TRBV3-2

CDR3 protein: CASTRGPGNTGELFF
CDR3 DNA: TGTGCCAGCACCCGAGGGCCGGGGAACACCGGGGAGCTGTTTTTT
D gene: -
clone size: -
CDR3 length: 15
J gene: TRBJ2-2
V gene: TRBV7-9

CDR3 protein: CASSLATGLGETQYF
CDR3 DNA: TGTGCCAGCAGCTTGGCAACTGGCCTCGGGGAGACCCAGTACTTC
D gene: -
clone size: -
CDR3 length: 15
J gene: TRBJ2-5
V gene: TRBV5-4

CDR3 protein: CSVLGQGGYEQYF
CDR3 DNA: TGCAGCGTCTTGGGACAGGGAGGATACGAGCAGTACTTC
D gene: TRBD1
clone size: -
CDR3 length: 13
J gene: TRBJ2-7
V gene: TRBV29-1

CDR3 protein: CATSRDSTAAQHF
CDR3 DNA: TGTGCCACCAGCAGAGATTCTACGGCGGCCCAGCATTTT
D gene: -
clone size: few
CDR3 length: 13
J gene: TRBJ1-5
V gene: TRBV15

CDR3 protein: CATSIGTGGIGQYF
CDR3 DNA: TGTGCCACCTCAATAGGGACAGGGGGCATCGGGCAGTACTTC
D gene: TRBD1
clone size: -
CDR3 length: 14
J gene: TRBJ2-7
V gene: TRBV6-6

CDR3 protein: CASSLDPRGTHYNEQFF
CDR3 DNA: TGTGCCAGCAGCCTGGATCCGCGCGGGACCCACTACAATGAGCAGTTCTTC
D gene: -
clone size: once
CDR3 length: 17
J gene: TRBJ2-1
V gene: TRBV4-2

CDR3 protein: CSVAYVSGTSGEQYF
CDR3 DNA: TGCAGCGTTGCGTACGTTTCCGGGACTAGCGGCGAGCAGTACTTC
D gene: TRBD2
clone size: -
CDR3 length: 15
J gene: TRBJ2-7
V gene: TRBV29-1

CDR3 protein: CSVDGLGLGGYTF
CDR3 DNA: TGCAGCGTTGATGGGCTTGGGCTCGGCGGCTACACCTTC
D gene: -
clone size: -
CDR3 length: 13
J gene: TRBJ1-2
V gene: TRBV29-1

CDR3 protein: CASSQELAGRETQYF
CDR3 DNA: TGCGCCAGCAGCCAAGAACTAGCGGGAAGGGAGACCCAGTACTTC
D gene: TRBD2
clone size: -
CDR3 length: 15
J gene: TRBJ2-5
V gene: TRBV4-3

CDR3 protein: CSVEYLLAGSADTQYF
CDR3 DNA: TGCAGCGTTGAATATTTGCTAGCGGGGTCCGCAGATACGCAGTATTTT
D gene: TRBD2
clone size: -
CDR3 length: 16
J gene: TRBJ2-3
V gene: TRBV29-1

CDR3 protein: CASSGGQGAPYEQYF
CDR3 DNA: TGTGCCAGCAGCGGTGGACAGGGGGCCCCCTACGAGCAGTACTTC
D gene: TRBD1
clone size: -
CDR3 length: 15
J gene: TRBJ2-7
V gene: TRBV5-4

CDR3 protein: CASSRTTNEQFF
CDR3 DNA: TGTGCCAGCAGCAGGACTACCAATGAGCAGTTCTTC
D gene: -
clone size: -
CDR3 length: 12
J gene: TRBJ2-1
V gene: TRBV2

CDR3 protein: CASRPPGQVGQPQHF
CDR3 DNA: TGTGCCAGCAGACCTCCGGGACAGGTTGGGCAGCCCCAGCATTTT
D gene: TRBD1
clone size: -
CDR3 length: 15
J gene: TRBJ1-5
V gene: TRBV6-5

CDR3 protein: CASSSTGNQPQHF
CDR3 DNA: TGTGCCAGCAGCTCGACAGGGAATCAGCCCCAGCATTTT
D gene: TRBD1
clone size: -
CDR3 length: 13
J gene: TRBJ1-5
V gene: TRBV12-3/TRBV12-4

CDR3 protein: CASREDRLAGGSYNEQFF
CDR3 DNA: TGTGCCAGCAGGGAGGATAGACTAGCGGGAGGGTCCTACAATGAGCAGTTCTTC
D gene: TRBD2
clone size: -
CDR3 length: 18
J gene: TRBJ2-1
V gene: TRBV2

CDR3 protein: CASSLGSRGRFSYEQYF
CDR3 DNA: TGTGCCAGCAGCTTAGGGTCCCGCGGGAGGTTCTCCTACGAGCAGTACTTC
D gene: TRBD2
clone size: -
CDR3 length: 17
J gene: TRBJ2-7
V gene: TRBV6-2/TRBV6-3

CDR3 protein: CASGQEFYGYTF
CDR3 DNA: TGTGCCAGCGGACAGGAGTTCTATGGCTACACCTTC
D gene: TRBD1
clone size: -
CDR3 length: 12
J gene: TRBJ1-2
V gene: TRBV9

CDR3 protein: CASTVGGSNEQFF
CDR3 DNA: TGTGCCAGCACCGTGGGGGGGAGCAATGAGCAGTTCTTC
D gene: TRBD2
clone size: -
CDR3 length: 13
J gene: TRBJ2-1
V gene: TRBV7-3

CDR3 protein: CASSTGTSRAVLYEQYF
CDR3 DNA: TGTGCCAGCAGTACCGGGACTAGCCGGGCAGTCCTCTACGAGCAGTACTTC
D gene: TRBD2
clone size: -
CDR3 length: 17
J gene: TRBJ2-7
V gene: TRBV6-2/TRBV6-3